These 32 T cell receptor beta chains were all obtained from the same sample, sequenced in a study of blood T cell repertoires in COVID-19. Sequencing was performed with immunoSEQ multiplex PCR; in TCRdb, only in-frame clones are kept and a portion is missing. This sample has under 200,000 clones; around nine tenths occur once, and the top ten carry less than 3.5%. Sample: peripheral blood. The receptor source for this set is a man aged 70-80 years with acute or convalescent COVID-19.

The chain employs TRBV5-8 and TRBJ2-3; 9 bases align to TRBD2. The CDR3 covers 15 residues. Germline-derived CDR1 and CDR2 are SGHTS and YDEGEE. Losses at the gene ends were 2 bases for V and 8 bases for J; bases not matched to a gene: 9. CDR3 bases: TGTGCCAGCAGCTTACGGCTAGCGGGGTCAGCTACGCAGTATTTT. It is translated as CASSLRLAGSATQYF.

This clone has a handful of counts. V is TRBV6-1 and J is TRBJ2-3; 7 bases align to TRBD2. With 3 bases clipped from V and 4 bases from J, the junction kept 4 bases outside the gene matches. CDR1 and CDR2 (germline): MNHNS, SASEGT. This CDR3 is 14 amino acids long. As DNA, the CDR3 is TGTGCCAGCAGTGACGGGGGGAGGGCAGATACGCAGTATTTT. Its translation: CASSDGGRADTQYF.

This clone turned up a few times. The V and J genes are TRBV7-8 and TRBJ2-5, with 12 bases matching TRBD2. This CDR3 comprises 16 residues. The junction had 6 bases not matched to a gene; V was cut back by 5 bases and J by 2 bases. The germline gives CDR1 SGHVS, CDR2 FQNEAQ. The CDR3 loop is CASSLSGLAGQETQYF. Written as DNA, the CDR3 is TGTGCCAGCAGCCTATCGGGACTAGCGGGTCAAGAGACCCAGTACTTC.

The chain couples TRBV9 to TRBJ1-2; D possibly corresponds to TRBD1 (5 bases). Between the trimmed V and J ends, which lost 0 bases and 4 bases, there was a span of 13 bases. CDR3 length equals 15 residues. CDR1 is SGDLS, CDR2 YYNGEE, per germline. In DNA, the CDR3 is TGTGCCAGCAGCGTAGGGCCAGGGAGGGCCTATGGCTACACCTTC. As protein: CASSVGPGRAYGYTF.

The chain carries TRBV7-2 and TRBJ1-1; 7 bases align to TRBD1. The CDR3 has 15 residues. With 2 bases clipped from V and 1 base from J, the junction kept 4 bases outside the gene matches. Germline V gives CDR1 SGHTA, CDR2 FQGNSA. As DNA, the CDR3 is TGTGCCAGCAGCTTATACGGACAGGCGAACACTGAAGCTTTCTTT. It specifies CASSLYGQANTEAFF. Variable domain in full (rest from reference TRBV7-2 and TRBJ1-1): GAGVSQSPSNKVTEKGKDVELRCDPISGHTALYWYRQSLGQGLEFLIYFQGNSAPDKSGLPSDRFSAERTGGSVSTLTIQRTQQEDSAVYLCASSLYGQANTEAFFGQGTRLTVV.

The rearrangement uses TRBV7-2 and TRBJ1-4, with no clear D. The V gene lost 5 bases and the J gene lost 5 bases, with 9 bases spanning the gap. The CDR3 has 13 amino acids. Germline V CDR1 and CDR2: SGHTA, FQGNSA. The CDR3 nucleotides are TGTGCCAGCAGCAGGGAGAGGAATGAAAAACTGTTTTTT. It translates to CASSRERNEKLFF.

This clone came up once. The gene calls are TRBV6-8 and TRBJ2-2; 11 bases match TRBD2. The CDR3 length is 14 residues. V gave up 8 bases and J gave up 7 bases; unmatched junction bases: 6. Germline loops: CDR1 MNHGY, CDR2 SAAAGT. The CDR3 sequence: CASEALAGVGELFF. In nucleotides, the CDR3 is TGTGCCAGCGAAGCACTAGCGGGGGTCGGGGAGCTGTTTTTT.

V is TRBV28 and J is TRBJ2-7; 9 nucleotides match TRBD2. This CDR3 spans 15 amino acids. Germline loops: CDR1 MDHEN, CDR2 SYDVKM. Trimming removed 4 bases from V and 4 bases from J; junction bases left unmatched: 8. CDR3 DNA sequence: TGTGCCAGCAGTTCGGGGGCTAGCGGGGCGTACGAGCAGTACTTC. Its protein product is CASSSGASGAYEQYF.

This clone has more than one count but fewer than ten. The chain is built from TRBV10-3 and TRBJ1-2; 7 nucleotides match TRBD1. After removal of 7 bases from V and 3 bases from J, the junction contained 2 bases not matched to a gene. The germline V gene has CDR1 ENHRY and CDR2 SYGVKD. The CDR3 length is 12 residues. The CDR3, as DNA: TGTGCCATCACAGGGACAGACTATGGCTACACCTTC. Amino acid sequence: CAITGTDYGYTF.

The V and J genes are TRBV12-5 and TRBJ2-1; the D gene is possibly TRBD2 (6 bases). Between the trimmed V and J ends, which lost 0 bases and 0 bases, there was a span of 15 bases. CDR3 length: 18 residues. Germline values: CDR1 LGHNT, CDR2 FRNRAP. The CDR3 sequence: CASGLVRLAGSSYNEQFF. The CDR3 DNA sequence: TGTGCTAGTGGTTTGGTACGACTGGCGGGGAGCTCCTACAATGAGCAGTTCTTC.

The chain combines TRBV7-3 with TRBJ2-7; 8 positions agree with TRBD1. The trim removed 1 base at V and 2 bases at J, leaving 7 bases unmatched. Germline lookup yields CDR1 SGHTA and CDR2 FQGTGA. The CDR3 runs to 16 residues. The CDR3 here is CASSLIGGQGPYEQYF. In nucleotides, the CDR3 is TGTGCCAGCAGCTTAATAGGAGGACAGGGACCCTACGAGCAGTACTTC. Supplemented by reference TRBV7-3 and TRBJ2-7, the full variable domain reads GAGVSQTPSNKVTEKGKYVELRCDPISGHTALYWYRQSLGQGPEFLIYFQGTGAADDSGLPNDRFFAVRPEGSVSTLKIQRTERGDSAVYLCASSLIGGQGPYEQYFGPGTRLTVT.

The genes are TRBV11-2 and TRBJ2-6; 9 positions agree with TRBD2. The CDR3 sequence is 18 residues long. With V trimmed by 3 bases and J by 0 bases, 6 bases remained unmatched. Germline V lookup: CDR1 SGHAT, CDR2 FQNNGV. The CDR3 nucleotides are TGTGCCAGCAGCTTCGAGGGACTAGCTTCCTCTGGGGCCAACGTCCTGACTTTC. Residues: CASSFEGLASSGANVLTF.

The chain uses TRBV3-1 (or the pseudogene TRBV3-2) and TRBJ2-2; 7 nucleotides line up with TRBD2. The CDR3 runs 17 residues. Germline trimming cut 4 bases from V and 4 bases from J; bases unmatched to any gene: 12. Germline CDR1 reads LGHDT; CDR2 reads YNNKEL (reference sequence). CDR3 protein: CASSPSLAESGTGELFF. The CDR3 DNA follows: TGTGCCAGCAGCCCCTCTCTAGCGGAAAGCGGCACCGGGGAGCTGTTTTTT.

V and J are TRBV5-1 and TRBJ2-3; D is unresolved. Between the trimmed V and J ends, which lost 1 base and 1 base, there was a span of 13 bases. Germline V gives CDR1 SGHRS, CDR2 YFSETQ. The CDR3 is 16 residues long. This CDR3 is CASSLWASSGTDTQYF. The CDR3 bases are TGCGCCAGCAGCTTGTGGGCCTCCTCTGGCACAGATACGCAGTATTTT.

In nucleotides, the CDR3 is TGCGCCAGCAGCACGGACAGGGGGAACACTGAAGCTTTCTTT. Residues: CASSTDRGNTEAFF. The chain has TRBV5-1 and TRBJ1-1; TRBD1 agrees at 9 bases. Germline-derived CDR1 and CDR2 are SGHRS and YFSETQ. The CDR3 consists of 14 residues. With V trimmed by 4 bases and J by 1 base, 2 bases remained unmatched.

The chain joins TRBV21-1 to TRBJ2-7; whether TRBD2, the table's D call, matches the DNA was not checked. TRBV21-1 is a recognized pseudogene. The CDR3 extends over 16 amino acids. Written as DNA, the CDR3 is TGTGCCAGCAGCAAAGAGTGGCGGGAGGGATACTACGAGCAGTACTTC. It yields the protein CASSKEWREGYYEQYF.

The chain employs TRBV28 and TRBJ2-7; D gene uncertain. Germline V CDR1 and CDR2: MDHEN, SYDVKM. The V end lost 4 bases, the J end lost 5 bases, and 12 bases lay between the germline ends. The CDR3 is 13 residues long. The CDR3 region is CASSSIPTNEQYF. CDR3 bases: TGTGCCAGCAGTTCCATCCCCACTAACGAGCAGTACTTC.

The chain links TRBV15 to TRBJ2-3, with unresolved D. Germline-derived CDR1 and CDR2 are LNHNV and YYDKDF (reference sequence). CDR3 size: 14 residues. Trimming pared 5 bases from V and 0 bases from J, leaving 9 bases between. CDR3 nucleotides: TGTGCCACCAGCGCTACACTAAGCACAGATACGCAGTATTTT. As protein: CATSATLSTDTQYF.

The V call is TRBV28, the J call TRBJ2-3; 8 nucleotides agree with TRBD1. Germline V gives CDR1 MDHEN, CDR2 SYDVKM. The CDR3 spans 13 residues. The J segment lost 6 bases and the V segment lost 7 bases, leaving 6 bases of the junction unmatched. The CDR3 coding sequence is TGTGCCAGCACCCTCGACAGGGGTGATACGCAGTATTTT. Translation gives CASTLDRGDTQYF.

CDR3 region: CASRPGPGGYEQYF. For the CDR3, the DNA is TGTGCCAGCAGGCCGGGTCCAGGGGGCTACGAGCAGTACTTC. The V and J genes are TRBV28 and TRBJ2-7, with 7 bases that match TRBD1. The germline V gene has CDR1 MDHEN and CDR2 SYDVKM. This CDR3 region has 14 residues. V lost 6 bases, J lost 3 bases, and 8 bases stayed unmatched.

The rearrangement joins TRBV6-5 to TRBJ1-1; 7 bases fit TRBD1. J gave up 1 base and V 0 bases, and 5 bases lay outside the gene matches. CDR1 and CDR2 (germline): MNHEY, SVGAGI. The CDR3 is 16 amino acids. In DNA, the CDR3 is TGTGCCAGCAGTTACTCGATTAGACAGGGGAACACTGAAGCTTTCTTT. Amino acid sequence: CASSYSIRQGNTEAFF.

This clone came up once. The chain joins TRBV6-5 to TRBJ1-5; TRBD1 might be the D (5 bases). The CDR3 contains 14 residues. V shed 7 bases and J shed 5 bases, with 15 bases lying between them. CDR1 and CDR2 from the germline V gene are MNHEY and SVGAGI. This CDR3 reads CASNWGQEDQPQHF. The CDR3 bases are TGTGCCAGCAACTGGGGCCAAGAGGATCAGCCCCAGCATTTT.

This clone appeared a single time. The chain recombines TRBV27 with TRBJ2-6; D gene unclear. The CDR3 length is 14 residues. Germline lookup yields CDR1 MNHEY and CDR2 SMNVEV (reference sequence). V was trimmed by 6 bases and J by 0 bases, leaving 6 bases between them. CDR3 region: CASRVVSGANVLTF. CDR3 in DNA: TGTGCCAGCAGGGTAGTCTCTGGGGCCAACGTCCTGACTTTC. The whole variable domain, remainder taken from reference TRBV27 and TRBJ2-6, is EAQVTQNPRYLITVTGKKLTVTCSQNMNHEYMSWYRQDPGLGLRQIYYSMNVEVTDKGDVPEGYKVSRKEKRNFPLILESPSPNQTSLYFCASRVVSGANVLTFGAGSRLTVL.

The V and J genes are TRBV29-1 and TRBJ2-5; possible D gene TRBD2, 7 bases. This CDR3 region has 13 residues. Trimming stripped 7 bases from V and 1 base from J, with 13 bases between. In germline, CDR1 is SQVTM, CDR2 ANQGSEA. The CDR3 sequence is CSATGGLQETQYF. The CDR3 nucleotides are TGCAGCGCCACGGGGGGCCTCCAAGAGACCCAGTACTTC.

J is TRBJ2-5 and V is TRBV7-2; 12 positions agree with TRBD2. The germline CDR1 and CDR2 sequences are SGHTA and FQGNSA. The CDR3 sequence is 15 residues long. V lost 6 bases, J lost 5 bases, and 7 bases stayed unmatched. CDR3 amino acids: CASSTLAGGSETQYF. DNA of the CDR3: TGTGCCAGCAGTACACTAGCGGGGGGTAGTGAGACCCAGTACTTC.

The chain combines TRBV24-1 with TRBJ1-1, with a weak D call TRBD1 (5 bases). The CDR3 loop spans 13 amino acids. Germline lookup yields CDR1 KGHDR and CDR2 SFDVKD. V lost 4 bases and J lost 8, with 13 bases in between. Written as DNA, the CDR3 is TGTGCCACCAGTGACCCAGGCCACAGGGAAGCTTTCTTT. Amino acid sequence: CATSDPGHREAFF.

The V and J genes are TRBV11-2 and TRBJ2-4; TRBD2 aligns across 7 bases. The germline V gene has CDR1 SGHAT and CDR2 FQNNGV. With V trimmed by 5 bases and J by 5 bases, 12 bases remained unmatched. The CDR3 consists of 16 residues. The CDR3 DNA follows: TGTGCCAGCAGCCCCCTGGGAGGGGTGAGGGAAAACATTCAGTACTTC. Protein: CASSPLGGVRENIQYF.

This sequence joins TRBV29-1 and TRBJ1-5; 7 bases are shared with TRBD1. Germline CDR1 reads SQVTM; CDR2 reads ANQGSEA. The CDR3 covers 13 residues. Trimming took 6 bases from V and 3 from J; bases not matched to a gene: 5. The CDR3 DNA is TGCAGCGTAAGACAGGGAGACAATCAGCCCCAGCATTTT. Residues: CSVRQGDNQPQHF.

The CDR3 DNA reads TGTGCCAGCACCATAGCGGGAGAGGGGGCACAAGAGCAGTTCTTC. This encodes CASTIAGEGAQEQFF. This rearrangement joins TRBV2 to TRBJ2-1, with TRBD2 identical over 9 bases. V lost 7 bases to trimming and J lost 10 bases; unmatched junction nucleotides: 14. This CDR3 spans 15 amino acids. Germline V gives CDR1 SNHLY, CDR2 FYNNEI.

This chain uses TRBV6-2 or TRBV6-3 with TRBJ2-5; D gene unclear. The CDR3 runs 15 residues. The germline V and J ends were trimmed by 4 bases and 2 bases, with 14 bases remaining between them. The germline CDR1 and CDR2 sequences are MNHEY and SVGEGT. CDR3 nucleotide sequence: TGTGCCAGCAGTTCCCCTGGCGGAGCTCAAGAGACCCAGTACTTC. This gives the protein CASSSPGGAQETQYF.

V gene TRBV25-1 combines with J gene TRBJ2-5; 12 nucleotides align to TRBD1. In germline, CDR1 is MGHDK, CDR2 SYGVNS. The ends lost 8 bases at V and 5 bases at J; junction bases unmatched: 3. CDR3 length: 13 residues. The CDR3 nucleotides are TGTGCCAGCGCGGGACAGGGGGCCGAGACCCAGTACTTC. Residues: CASAGQGAETQYF.

Written as DNA, the CDR3 is TGTGCCAGCAGCTTAGATGCCGGGACAGGGTGGAGCTCCTACGAGCAGTACTTC. This encodes CASSLDAGTGWSSYEQYF. The genes are TRBV11-2 and TRBJ2-7, with TRBD1 matching 9 bases. Germline V CDR1 and CDR2: SGHAT, FQNNGV. V lost 0 bases to trimming and J lost 0 bases; unmatched junction nucleotides: 9. This CDR3 contains 18 residues.